The T cell receptor beta chain described here comes from a study of cytomegalovirus exposure and HLA in healthy donors. Study information: It was reported in a later analysis that the same platform had been used for the 110 or so validation repertoires as for the roughly 700 first-cohort repertoires. Whole-study results and caveats: The finding came from a later analysis; first-cohort TCR clusters tended to co-occur in the roughly 110 validation repertoires. Most observed TCR sequences were rare, whereas some public TCRs were detected in many donors. Reported results showed that the classifier diagnosed cytomegalovirus status with high specificity and sensitivity.

Profiling relied on immunoSEQ multiplex PCR, and the TCRdb table lists in-frame clones only, not all of them. The profile shows 200,000 to 250,000 clones, 87% of them singletons. As to this clone: Its antigen is as yet unknown.

Germline V lookup: CDR1 SGHRS, CDR2 YFSETQ. With V trimmed by 0 bases and J by 6 bases, 3 bases remained unmatched. The CDR3 contains 13 residues. This sequence was found in a man aged 18-30 years in good health and CMV-seronegative. The chain combines TRBV5-1 with TRBJ2-7; 7 bases map to TRBD1. Sequenced: PBMCs. This chain's CDR3 is CASSLGQGTEQYF. As DNA, the CDR3 is TGCGCCAGCAGCTTGGGACAGGGAACCGAGCAGTACTTC.